This entry lists 17 T cell receptor beta chains sequenced from one sample in a study of cytomegalovirus exposure and HLA in healthy donors. Amplification used 60 Vbeta primers and 13 Jbeta primers. Using immunoSEQ multiplex PCR, the repertoire was profiled, and TCRdb retains in-frame clones only, with some absent. The profile covers about 94,000 clones, with roughly three fifths appearing a single time and about 3.8% taken by the ten largest. The sample comprised PBMCs. Receptors originate from a man between 25 and 39 years old in good health and CMV-seronegative.

The CDR3 reads CASSNRNSPLHF. CDR3 nucleotide sequence: TGTGCCAGCAGCAACAGAAATTCACCCCTCCACTTT. The V gene is TRBV14, the J gene TRBJ1-6; D is undetermined. Germline V gene lookup returns CDR1 SGHDN and CDR2 FVKESK. Trimming pared 5 bases from V and 7 bases from J, leaving 6 bases between. This CDR3 comprises 12 residues.

This clone was seen a handful of times. V usage is TRBV5-4 and J usage is TRBJ1-3; tentatively, D is TRBD1 (5 bases). CDR3 length: 14 residues. Looked up from germline, CDR1 is SGHNT and CDR2 is YYREEE (reference sequence). V shed 0 bases and J shed 8 bases, with 12 bases lying between them. The CDR3 DNA is TGTGCCAGCAGCTTGGCAGGCCTGACAGACACCATATATTTT. It yields the protein CASSLAGLTDTIYF.

The chain couples TRBV9 to TRBJ2-1; 11 positions agree with TRBD2. The V segment lost 0 bases and the J segment 6 bases; nucleotides outside the gene matches: 20. Germline CDR1 is SGDLS and CDR2 is YYNGEE. This CDR3 spans 21 amino acids. The CDR3 is CASSVDSTSNTLAGGGNEQFF. The CDR3 DNA follows: TGTGCCAGCAGCGTAGATTCAACCTCTAATACCCTAGCGGGAGGAGGCAATGAGCAGTTCTTC.

The chain joins TRBV5-1 to TRBJ1-4, with TRBD1 matching 7 bases. The CDR3 has 14 amino acids. The V gene's germline CDR1 is SGHRS and CDR2 YFSETQ. The trim removed 2 bases at V and 7 bases at J, leaving 5 bases unmatched. CDR3 sequence: CASSFRQGSEKLFF. DNA for the CDR3: TGCGCCAGCAGCTTTCGACAGGGTAGTGAAAAACTGTTTTTT. The complete variable domain, with remaining parts taken from reference TRBV5-1 and TRBJ1-4, reads KAGVTQTPRYLIKTRGQQVTLSCSPISGHRSVSWYQQTPGQGLQFLFEYFSETQRNKGNFPGRFSGRQFSNSRSEMNVSTLELGDSALYLCASSFRQGSEKLFFGSGTQLSVL.

The chain recombines TRBV27 with TRBJ2-7; TRBD1 matches at 10 bases. Trimming at V came to 5 bases and at J to 6 bases, leaving 4 bases not matched to a gene. This CDR3 is 13 amino acids long. Germline lookup yields CDR1 MNHEY and CDR2 SMNVEV (reference sequence). In DNA, the CDR3 is TGTGCCAGCAGTCGGGACAGGGGTCCCGAGCAGTACTTC. Translated: CASSRDRGPEQYF.

The rearrangement uses TRBV27 and TRBJ2-3, with D uncertain. The CDR3 extends over 13 amino acids. Per germline, CDR1 MNHEY and CDR2 SMNVEV (reference sequence). Trimming pared 1 base from V and 4 bases from J, leaving 6 bases between. This chain's CDR3 is CASSLYYPDTQYF. The DNA for the CDR3 is TGTGCCAGCAGTTTATATTATCCAGATACGCAGTATTTT.

The CDR3 is CASRELTGSGNQPQHF. The CDR3 region has the DNA TGTGCCAGCAGAGAACTGACAGGGAGTGGCAATCAGCCCCAGCATTTT. The rearrangement joins TRBV6-1 to TRBJ1-5; 7 nucleotides align to TRBD1. This CDR3 has 16 residues. Trimming cost V 6 bases and J 2 bases; bases outside gene matches: 10. Germline V gene sequence: CDR1 MNHNS, CDR2 SASEGT.

This sequence joins TRBV6-1 and TRBJ1-3; D call uncertain. V lost 5 bases and J 4 bases, leaving 12 bases between the germline ends. In germline, CDR1 is MNHNS, CDR2 SASEGT. This CDR3 comprises 14 residues. The CDR3 DNA sequence: TGTGCCAGCAGTTTACTGGGAGCAGGAAACACCATATATTTT. Protein sequence: CASSLLGAGNTIYF.

This chain joins TRBV5-4 and TRBJ2-1; 14 positions agree with TRBD2. The germline V gene encodes CDR1 SGHNT and CDR2 YYREEE (reference sequence). CDR3 size: 15 residues. The trim removed 4 bases at V and 9 bases at J, leaving 6 bases unmatched. The CDR3 DNA reads as TGTGCCAGCAGCCGACTAGCGGGGGGGCTAGTTGAGCAGTTCTTC. Translating it yields CASSRLAGGLVEQFF. Supplemented by reference TRBV5-4 and TRBJ2-1, the full variable domain reads ETGVTQSPTHLIKTRGQQVTLRCSSQSGHNTVSWYQQALGQGPQFIFQYYREEENGRGNFPPRFSGLQFPNYSSELNVNALELDDSALYLCASSRLAGGLVEQFFGPGTRLTVL.

This clone was picked up a small number of times. The V gene is TRBV7-2, the J gene TRBJ2-1; TRBD1 is a possible D gene (5 bases). Germline V lookup: CDR1 SGHTA, CDR2 FQGNSA. The germline V and J ends were trimmed by 2 bases and 3 bases, with 8 bases remaining between them. The CDR3 consists of 14 residues. CDR3 in amino acids: CASSLPQGYNEQFF. The CDR3 DNA follows: TGTGCCAGCAGCTTACCTCAGGGCTACAATGAGCAGTTCTTC.

The rearrangement links TRBV19 to TRBJ2-5; maybe TRBD1 (6 bases). The J call may be mistaken, given a closer DNA end match to TRBJ2-7. Germline V lookup: CDR1 LNHDA, CDR2 SQIVND (reference sequence). This CDR3 comprises 14 residues. The CDR3 DNA is TGTGCCAGTAGGCCGACAGGTAGTCCCTACGAGCAGTACTTC. Amino acids: CASRPTGSPYEQYF.

J is TRBJ1-2 and V is TRBV7-8, with TRBD1 matching 7 bases. J gave up 3 bases and V 4 bases, and 5 bases lay outside the gene matches. CDR3 length: 14 residues. Germline CDR1 and CDR2: SGHVS and FQNEAQ. The CDR3 protein is CASSSVGTDYGYTF. CDR3 in DNA: TGTGCCAGCAGCTCCGTTGGGACAGACTATGGCTACACCTTC.

V and J are TRBV4-3 and TRBJ1-1; 10 bases align to TRBD1. V shed 4 bases, J shed 5 bases, and the junction held 13 bases outside the gene matches. Germline lookup yields CDR1 LGHNA and CDR2 YSLEER. This CDR3 comprises 17 residues. CDR3 nucleotides: TGCGCCAGCAGCCTCTGGTTGACAGGGGGCTGGGGTACTGAAGCTTTCTTT. Protein product: CASSLWLTGGWGTEAFF.

The rearrangement joins TRBV18 to TRBJ2-3, with D tentatively TRBD1 (5 bases). Looked up from germline, CDR1 is KGHSH and CDR2 is LQKENI. The ends were cut back, 2 bases at V and 0 bases at J, with 9 bases in the middle. This CDR3 has 15 amino acids. CDR3 nucleotide sequence: TGTGCCAGCTCACCAGTAGGGGCTAGCACAGATACGCAGTATTTT. Amino acids: CASSPVGASTDTQYF.

The rearrangement links TRBV4-3 to TRBJ1-6, with D possibly being TRBD1 (6 bases). The germline V gene has CDR1 LGHNA and CDR2 YSLEER. Trimming pared 0 bases from V and 0 bases from J, leaving 12 bases between. This CDR3 region has 18 residues. The CDR3 region is CASSQETGGGSYNSPLHF. In DNA form, the CDR3 reads TGCGCCAGCAGCCAAGAGACAGGCGGGGGCTCCTATAATTCACCCCTCCACTTT.

The genes are TRBV7-4 and TRBJ1-1; 9 bases line up with TRBD1. Germline V gene lookup returns CDR1 SGHVT and CDR2 SQSDAQ. The length of the CDR3 is 13 residues. The V gene end was trimmed by 5 bases and the J gene end by 7 bases; junction bases not matched to a gene: 5. For the CDR3, the DNA is TGTGCCAGCAGCCCGACAGGGGGAATTGAAGCTTTCTTT. Residues: CASSPTGGIEAFF. Combining the CDR3 with reference TRBV7-4 and TRBJ1-1 gives the whole variable domain GAGVSQSPRYKVAKRGRDVALRCDSISGHVTLYWYRQTLGQGSEVLTYSQSDAQRDKSGRPSGRFSAERPERSVSTLKIQRTEQGDSAVYLCASSPTGGIEAFFGQGTRLTVV.

V gene TRBV15 combines with J gene TRBJ1-1; TRBD1 aligns across 8 bases. Losses at the gene ends were 5 bases for V and 1 base for J; bases not matched to a gene: 6. The CDR3 is made up of 15 amino acids. In germline, CDR1 is LNHNV, CDR2 YYDKDF (reference sequence). In DNA, the CDR3 is TGTGCCACCAGCGCTAGGACAGGGAAGAACACTGAAGCTTTCTTT. It translates to CATSARTGKNTEAFF.